Each of the 27 T cell receptor beta chains below was sequenced from the same sample in a study of blood T cell dynamics during melanoma immunotherapy. Clones were read by immunoSEQ multiplex PCR, and TCRdb kept only the in-frame ones, dropping some. Of some 15,000 clones listed, about 95% are singletons. The time point: week 3, after first cycle of checkpoint inhibitor. Sequences were derived from effector memory CD8+ T cells from blood, sampled from a patient treated with checkpoint blockade. The receptors stem from a human donor with melanoma.

This chain links TRBV7-9 with TRBJ2-1; 9 bases align to TRBD2. This CDR3 is built from 15 residues. With V trimmed by 5 bases and J by 7 bases, 9 bases remained unmatched. CDR1 and CDR2 (germline): SEHNR, FQNEAQ (reference sequence). The CDR3 DNA reads as TGTGCCAGCAGCCAACAAGCGGGAGGTGATAATGAGCAGTTCTTC. Protein product: CASSQQAGGDNEQFF. The variable domain in full, with the rest retrieved from reference TRBV7-9 and TRBJ2-1, is DTGVSQNPRHKITKRGQNVTFRCDPISEHNRLYWYRQTLGQGPEFLTYFQNEAQLEKSRLLSDRFSAERPKGSFSTLEIQRTEQGDSAMYLCASSQQAGGDNEQFFGPGTRLTVL.

The rearrangement links TRBV28 to TRBJ2-5; possible D gene TRBD2, 5 bases. The germline V gene encodes CDR1 MDHEN and CDR2 SYDVKM. The CDR3 has 16 residues. Trimming removed 2 bases at V and 2 bases at J, with 15 bases between. This CDR3 is CASSLMSSFRQETQYF. CDR3 nucleotide sequence: TGTGCCAGCAGTTTAATGTCTAGCTTTCGTCAAGAGACCCAGTACTTC.

This clone has more than one count but fewer than ten. The chain combines TRBV27 with TRBJ2-7; D might be TRBD2 (6 bases). The CDR3 is 13 amino acids. Looked up from germline, CDR1 is MNHEY and CDR2 is SMNVEV (reference sequence). Trimming stripped 2 bases from V and 3 bases from J, with 8 bases between. In nucleotides, the CDR3 is TGTGCCAGCAGTTTAGGAGGGTACTACGAGCAGTACTTC. Protein: CASSLGGYYEQYF.

V is TRBV13 and J is TRBJ2-5; D is unresolved. The last part of the DNA fits TRBJ2-7 better; the J call may be wrong. The CDR3 has 13 residues. CDR1 and CDR2 from the germline V gene are PRHDT and FYEKMQ (reference sequence). CDR3: CASSLGLNYEQYF. Written as DNA, the CDR3 is TGTGCCAGCAGCTTAGGGCTCAACTACGAGCAGTACTTC.

The chain has TRBV9 and TRBJ2-7; 7 bases fit TRBD1. Germline CDR1 SGDLS, CDR2 YYNGEE. The CDR3 loop spans 15 amino acids. V lost 0 bases and J lost 7; bases outside the gene matches: 10. DNA of the CDR3: TGTGCCAGCAGCGTAGGGGACAGTTCTACGGTGGAGCAGTACTTC. Translating it yields CASSVGDSSTVEQYF.

This chain uses TRBV25-1 with TRBJ1-2; D uncertain. V lost 6 bases to trimming and J lost 8 bases, with 10 bases between them. Germline CDR1 and CDR2: MGHDK and SYGVNS. The CDR3 extends over 11 amino acids. The CDR3 DNA reads TGTGCCAGCAGGACACGGTTGGGCTACACCTTC. Encoded protein: CASRTRLGYTF.

This clone occurred once. The chain links TRBV9 to TRBJ1-3, with 11 bases aligning to TRBD1. The CDR3 sequence is 15 residues long. Germline V CDR1 and CDR2: SGDLS, YYNGEE. Germline trimming cut 2 bases from V and 8 bases from J; bases unmatched to any gene: 6. As DNA, the CDR3 is TGTGCCAGCAGCGTCGGACAGGGGGCGATTGACACCATATATTTT. It is translated as CASSVGQGAIDTIYF.

The chain joins TRBV19 to TRBJ2-7, with 7 nucleotides matching TRBD2. This CDR3 has 15 residues. Germline V CDR1 and CDR2: LNHDA, SQIVND (reference sequence). Trimming at V came to 3 bases and at J to 7 bases, leaving 12 bases not matched to a gene. CDR3 in amino acids: CASSIGGEATWEQYF. The CDR3 DNA follows: TGTGCCAGTAGTATTGGGGGGGAGGCCACGTGGGAGCAGTACTTC.

This sequence joins TRBV2 and TRBJ1-1; no clear D. Trimming took 4 bases from V and 1 from J, leaving 7 bases between them. Germline lookup yields CDR1 SNHLY and CDR2 FYNNEI. CDR3 length: 13 residues. DNA of the CDR3: TGTGCCAGCAGTGTGACGGAGAACACTGAAGCTTTCTTT. This gives the protein CASSVTENTEAFF.

V and J are TRBV7-9 and TRBJ2-5; D assignment may be TRBD1 or TRBD2 (5 bases each). Germline CDR1 and CDR2: SEHNR and FQNEAQ (reference sequence). V was cut by 4 bases and J by 5 bases, with 17 bases left in between. The CDR3 extends over 15 amino acids. The CDR3 here is CASSYPLGRVETQYF. CDR3 sequence (DNA): TGTGCCAGCAGCTACCCCCTGGGACGGGTGGAGACCCAGTACTTC.

The chain links TRBV4-1 to TRBJ2-1; D remains ambiguous. Germline V gene lookup returns CDR1 MGHRA and CDR2 YSYEKL. Trimming left V 1 base short and J 8 bases short, with 12 bases between. This CDR3 has 14 amino acids. The DNA of the CDR3 is TGCGCCAGCAGCCAAGCATCCCGTTTCGATGAGCAGTTCTTC. This codes for CASSQASRFDEQFF.

The chain links TRBV10-3 to TRBJ2-1; D unresolved. This CDR3 has 14 amino acids. V lost 4 bases to trimming and J lost 8 bases, with 15 bases between them. CDR1 ENHRY and CDR2 SYGVKD come from the germline V gene. DNA for the CDR3: TGTGCCATCAGTGCCGACCAGATCCCCCATGAGCAGTTCTTC. This sequence encodes CAISADQIPHEQFF.

The chain employs TRBV9 and TRBJ2-7; D gene ambiguous. The germline V gene encodes CDR1 SGDLS and CDR2 YYNGEE. Trimming stripped 4 bases from V and 5 bases from J, with 16 bases between. CDR3 length: 14 amino acids. The CDR3 sequence is CASSPWSSFHEQYF. In DNA, the CDR3 is TGTGCCAGCAGCCCGTGGAGCAGTTTCCACGAGCAGTACTTC.

This chain links TRBV27 with TRBJ2-7, with D perhaps matching TRBD2 (5 bases). Germline assignment: CDR1 MNHEY and CDR2 SMNVEV (reference sequence). The V and J ends lost 5 bases and 0 bases respectively, with 20 bases between them. This CDR3 comprises 17 residues. The CDR3 here is CASSPSGLGEGSYEQYF. In nucleotides, the CDR3 is TGTGCCAGCAGTCCCTCTGGGCTGGGAGAGGGCTCCTACGAGCAGTACTTC.

The genes are TRBV9 and TRBJ2-3, with D uncertain. The CDR3 runs to 15 residues. Trimming took off 0 bases at V and 4 bases at J, with 12 bases between the two ends. Per the germline V gene, CDR1 is SGDLS and CDR2 is YYNGEE. In nucleotides, the CDR3 is TGTGCCAGCAGCGTAGAGGGTAGCCTCGCAGATACGCAGTATTTT. It is translated as CASSVEGSLADTQYF.

The V and J genes are TRBV6-4 and TRBJ1-1, with 7 bases lining up with TRBD1. Losses at the gene ends were 5 bases for V and 4 bases for J; bases not matched to a gene: 7. The CDR3 totals 14 residues. Germline CDR1 is MRHNA and CDR2 is SNTAGT. The CDR3 DNA reads as TGTGCCAGCAGTTCCCAGGGGGGGAGCACTGAAGCTTTCTTT. Its translation is CASSSQGGSTEAFF.

V and J are TRBV7-9 and TRBJ2-7; no firm D call. The CDR3 covers 12 residues. Germline V gene lookup returns CDR1 SEHNR and CDR2 FQNEAQ (reference sequence). Trimming left V 1 base short and J 5 bases short, with 6 bases between. The CDR3 here is CASSLDANEQYF. As DNA, the CDR3 is TGTGCCAGCAGCTTAGATGCGAACGAGCAGTACTTC.

J is TRBJ2-2 and V is TRBV7-9; D is perhaps TRBD1 (6 bases). The CDR3 has 15 residues. Germline V lookup: CDR1 SEHNR, CDR2 FQNEAQ (reference sequence). The ends were cut back, 5 bases at V and 5 bases at J, with 15 bases in the middle. CDR3 nucleotides: TGTGCCAGCAGCCGCGAACCCAGGGGAACCGGGGAGCTGTTTTTT. It translates to CASSREPRGTGELFF.

This chain uses TRBV7-8 with TRBJ2-1; 13 bases are shared with TRBD2. The length of the CDR3 is 17 residues. Germline trimming cut 5 bases from V and 6 bases from J; bases unmatched to any gene: 10. CDR1 is SGHVS, CDR2 FQNEAQ, per germline. CDR3 nucleotide sequence: TGTGCCAGCAGCCTAGGACTAGCGGGAGCCGGAGGCAATGAGCAGTTCTTC. It translates to CASSLGLAGAGGNEQFF.

This chain links TRBV28 with TRBJ2-7, with unresolved D. Germline CDR1 MDHEN, CDR2 SYDVKM. The CDR3 spans 12 residues. V was trimmed by 2 bases and J by 10 bases, leaving 12 bases between them. This CDR3 reads CASSLPQAVQYF. The CDR3 region has the DNA TGTGCCAGCAGTTTACCCCAGGCGGTTCAGTACTTC. Full variable domain (rest looked up from reference TRBV28 and TRBJ2-7): DVKVTQSSRYLVKRTGEKVFLECVQDMDHENMFWYRQDPGLGLRLIYFSYDVKMKEKGDIPEGYSVSREKKERFSLILESASTNQTSMYLCASSLPQAVQYFGPGTRLTVT.

This chain connects TRBV27 to TRBJ1-6; 7 bases map to TRBD1. With V trimmed by 5 bases and J by 6 bases, 7 bases remained unmatched. Germline CDR1 is MNHEY and CDR2 is SMNVEV (reference sequence). The CDR3 has 15 residues. The CDR3: CASSIMGQFNSPLHF. The CDR3 region has the DNA TGTGCCAGCAGTATTATGGGACAGTTTAATTCACCCCTCCACTTT.

This chain uses TRBV25-1 with TRBJ2-1; D remains ambiguous. Germline V lookup: CDR1 MGHDK, CDR2 SYGVNS. CDR3 size: 10 residues. Trimming left V 5 bases short and J 9 bases short, with 5 bases between. The DNA of the CDR3 is TGTGCCAGCAGTTTCGTTGAGCAGTTCTTC. It encodes CASSFVEQFF. Full variable domain (outside the CDR3, taken from reference TRBV25-1 and TRBJ2-1): EADIYQTPRYLVIGTGKKITLECSQTMGHDKMYWYQQDPGMELHLIHYSYGVNSTEKGDLSSESTVSRIRTEHFPLTLESARPSHTSQYLCASSFVEQFFGPGTRLTVL.

The V gene is TRBV7-9, the J gene TRBJ2-7; D is possibly TRBD2 (5 bases). Per the germline V gene, CDR1 is SEHNR and CDR2 is FQNEAQ (reference sequence). Between the trimmed V and J ends, which lost 2 bases and 6 bases, there was a span of 11 bases. CDR3 length equals 13 residues. The CDR3 sequence: CASSLSGAPEQYF. DNA of the CDR3: TGTGCCAGCAGCTTAAGCGGCGCTCCCGAGCAGTACTTC.

The V and J genes are TRBV7-9 and TRBJ2-7; D is unresolved. Trimming shortened V by 5 bases and J by 6 bases, and 14 bases separated the two germline ends. The CDR3 runs 13 residues. The germline V gene encodes CDR1 SEHNR and CDR2 FQNEAQ (reference sequence). In DNA, the CDR3 is TGTGCCAGCAGCGAAGGGCGGTGGCGCGAGCAGTACTTC. It yields the protein CASSEGRWREQYF.

The chain is built from TRBV6-6 and TRBJ2-7, with unresolved D. The V end was cut by 0 bases, the J end by 4 bases, with 10 bases between. Germline CDR1 is MNHNY and CDR2 is SVGAGI (reference sequence). This CDR3 is 14 amino acids long. The CDR3: CASSYSTQSYEQYF. In nucleotides, the CDR3 is TGTGCCAGCAGTTACTCGACGCAGTCTTACGAGCAGTACTTC.

The V and J genes are TRBV5-1 and TRBJ2-3, with 9 bases lining up with TRBD1. Germline-derived CDR1 and CDR2 are SGHRS and YFSETQ. The CDR3 contains 15 residues. Losses at the gene ends were 1 base for V and 15 bases for J; bases not matched to a gene: 15. Here the CDR3 reads CASSLKDRGGDRTYF. The CDR3 bases are TGCGCCAGCAGCTTGAAGGACAGGGGAGGTGACAGAACCTATTTT.

This sequence joins TRBV19 and TRBJ2-1; 11 positions match TRBD2. Trimming at V came to 7 bases and at J to 8 bases, leaving 7 bases not matched to a gene. The CDR3 is 14 residues long. Germline CDR1 and CDR2: LNHDA and SQIVND (reference sequence). This CDR3 reads CASINSGRADEQFF. The CDR3 nucleotides are TGTGCCAGTATCAATAGCGGGAGGGCCGATGAGCAGTTCTTC.